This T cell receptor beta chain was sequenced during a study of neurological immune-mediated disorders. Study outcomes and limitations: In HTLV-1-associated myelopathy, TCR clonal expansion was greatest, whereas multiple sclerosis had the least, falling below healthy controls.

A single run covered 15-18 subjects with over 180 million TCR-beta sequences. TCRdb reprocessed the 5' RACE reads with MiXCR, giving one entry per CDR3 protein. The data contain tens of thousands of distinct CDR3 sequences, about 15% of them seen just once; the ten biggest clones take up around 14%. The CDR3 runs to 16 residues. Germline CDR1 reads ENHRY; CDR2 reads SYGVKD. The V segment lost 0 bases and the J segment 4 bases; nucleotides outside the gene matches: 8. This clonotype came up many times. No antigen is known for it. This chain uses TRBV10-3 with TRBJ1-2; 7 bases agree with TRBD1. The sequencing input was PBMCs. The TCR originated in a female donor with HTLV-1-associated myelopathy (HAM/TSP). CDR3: CAISESGQERGYGYTF. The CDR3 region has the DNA TGTGCCATCAGTGAGTCCGGACAGGAGAGGGGCTATGGCTACACCTTC.